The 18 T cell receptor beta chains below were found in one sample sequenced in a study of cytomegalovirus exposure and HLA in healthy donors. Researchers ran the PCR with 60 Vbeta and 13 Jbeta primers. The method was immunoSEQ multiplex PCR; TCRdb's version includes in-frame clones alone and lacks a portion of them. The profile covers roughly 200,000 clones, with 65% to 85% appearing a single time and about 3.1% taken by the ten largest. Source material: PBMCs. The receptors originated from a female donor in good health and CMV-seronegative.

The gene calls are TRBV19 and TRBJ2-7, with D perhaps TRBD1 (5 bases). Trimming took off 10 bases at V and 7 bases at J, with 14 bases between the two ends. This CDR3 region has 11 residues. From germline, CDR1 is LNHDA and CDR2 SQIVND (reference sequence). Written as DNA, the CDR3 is TGTGCCACTTCTCAGGGATTTGAGCAGTACTTC. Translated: CATSQGFEQYF.

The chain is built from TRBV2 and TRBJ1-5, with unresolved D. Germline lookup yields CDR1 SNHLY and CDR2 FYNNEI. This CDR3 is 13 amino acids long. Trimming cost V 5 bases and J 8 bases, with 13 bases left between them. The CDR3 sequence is CASSPRQVEPQHF. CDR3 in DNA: TGTGCCAGCAGTCCCCGTCAGGTGGAGCCCCAGCATTTT.

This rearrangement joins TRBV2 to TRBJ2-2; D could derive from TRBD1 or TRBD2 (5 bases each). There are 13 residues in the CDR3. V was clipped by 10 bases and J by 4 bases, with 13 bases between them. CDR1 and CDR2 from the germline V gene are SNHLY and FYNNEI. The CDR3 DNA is TGTGCCACCAGGGAGCAGTCCACCGGGGAGCTGTTTTTT. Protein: CATREQSTGELFF.

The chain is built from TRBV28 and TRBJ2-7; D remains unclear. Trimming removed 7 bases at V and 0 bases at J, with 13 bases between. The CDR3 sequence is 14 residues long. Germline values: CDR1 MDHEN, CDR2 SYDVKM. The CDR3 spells CASMVALTSYEQYF. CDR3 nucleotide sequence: TGTGCCAGCATGGTGGCCCTCACCTCCTACGAGCAGTACTTC.

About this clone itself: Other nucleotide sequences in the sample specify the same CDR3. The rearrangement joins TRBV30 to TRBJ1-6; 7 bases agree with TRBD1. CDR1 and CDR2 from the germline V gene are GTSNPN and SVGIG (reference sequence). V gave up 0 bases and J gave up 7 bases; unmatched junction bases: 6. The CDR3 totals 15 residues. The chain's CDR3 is CAWSVPGQYNSPLHF. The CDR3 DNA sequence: TGTGCCTGGAGTGTACCGGGACAGTACAATTCACCCCTCCACTTT.

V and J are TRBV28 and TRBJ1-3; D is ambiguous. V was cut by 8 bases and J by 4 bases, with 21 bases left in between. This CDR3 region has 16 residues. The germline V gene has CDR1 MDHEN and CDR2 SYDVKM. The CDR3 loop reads CASRWAMFGEGNTIYF. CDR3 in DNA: TGTGCCAGCCGTTGGGCGATGTTCGGCGAGGGAAACACCATATATTTT.

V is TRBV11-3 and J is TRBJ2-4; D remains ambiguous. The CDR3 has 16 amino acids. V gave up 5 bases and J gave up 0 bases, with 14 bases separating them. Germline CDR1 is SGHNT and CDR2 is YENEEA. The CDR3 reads CASSLRKEIAKNIQYF. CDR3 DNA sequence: TGTGCCAGCAGCCTGCGGAAGGAGATAGCCAAAAACATTCAGTACTTC. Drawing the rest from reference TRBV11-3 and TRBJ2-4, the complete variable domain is EAGVVQSPRYKIIEKKQPVAFWCNPISGHNTLYWYLQNLGQGPELLIRYENEEAVDDSQLPKDRFSAERLKGVDSTLKIQPAELGDSAVYLCASSLRKEIAKNIQYFGAGTRLSVL.

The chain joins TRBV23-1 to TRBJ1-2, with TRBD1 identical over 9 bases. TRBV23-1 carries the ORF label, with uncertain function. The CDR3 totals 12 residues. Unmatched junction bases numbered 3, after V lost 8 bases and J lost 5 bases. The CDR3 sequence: CASYDRGYGYTF. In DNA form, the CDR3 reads TGCGCCAGCTACGACAGGGGGTATGGCTACACCTTC.

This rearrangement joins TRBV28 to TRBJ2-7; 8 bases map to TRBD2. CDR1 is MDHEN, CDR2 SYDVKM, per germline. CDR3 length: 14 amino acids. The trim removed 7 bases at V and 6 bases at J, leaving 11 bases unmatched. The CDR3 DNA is TGTGCCAGCACTACCACCCCGGGAGGGGTCGAGCAGTACTTC. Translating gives CASTTTPGGVEQYF.

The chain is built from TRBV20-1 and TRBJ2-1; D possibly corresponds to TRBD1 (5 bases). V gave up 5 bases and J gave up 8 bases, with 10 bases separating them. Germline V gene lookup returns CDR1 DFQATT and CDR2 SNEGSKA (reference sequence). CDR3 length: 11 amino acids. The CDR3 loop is CSAPRVDEQFF. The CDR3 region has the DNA TGCAGTGCTCCCAGGGTGGATGAGCAGTTCTTC.

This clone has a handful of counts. Written as DNA, the CDR3 is TGCGCCAGCAGCTTGGGAAGGGCTAGCGGGACATACGAGCAGTACTTC. The encoded protein is CASSLGRASGTYEQYF. The V and J genes are TRBV5-1 and TRBJ2-7, with 9 bases matching TRBD2. The CDR3 length is 16 residues. Trimming took 0 bases from V and 4 from J; bases not matched to a gene: 8. Germline CDR1 reads SGHRS; CDR2 reads YFSETQ.

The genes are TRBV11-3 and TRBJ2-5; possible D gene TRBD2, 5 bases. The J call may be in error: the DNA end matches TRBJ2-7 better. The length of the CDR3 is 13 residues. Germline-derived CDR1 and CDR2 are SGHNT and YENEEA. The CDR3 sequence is CASSLGAGYEQYF. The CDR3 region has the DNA TGTGCCAGCAGCTTGGGAGCCGGGTACGAGCAGTACTTC.

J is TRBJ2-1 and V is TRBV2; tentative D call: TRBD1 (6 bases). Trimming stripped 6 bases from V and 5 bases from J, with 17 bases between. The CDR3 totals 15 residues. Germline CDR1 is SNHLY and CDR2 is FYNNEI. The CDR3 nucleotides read TGTGCCAGCAGGGAAACCGGGACATGGGACAATGAGCAGTTCTTC. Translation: CASRETGTWDNEQFF.

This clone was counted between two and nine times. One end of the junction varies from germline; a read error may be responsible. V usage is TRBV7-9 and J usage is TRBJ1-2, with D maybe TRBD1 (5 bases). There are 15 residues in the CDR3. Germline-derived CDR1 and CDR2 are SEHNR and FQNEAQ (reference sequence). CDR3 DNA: TGTTCCAGCAGCTTACCAGGGTTCTCTCCCTATGGCTACACCTTC. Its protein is CSSSLPGFSPYGYTF.

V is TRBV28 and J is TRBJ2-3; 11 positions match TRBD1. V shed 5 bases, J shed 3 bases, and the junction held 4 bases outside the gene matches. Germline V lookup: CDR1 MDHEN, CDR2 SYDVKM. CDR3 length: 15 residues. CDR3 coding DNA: TGTGCCAGCAGTCTGGACAGGGGGCTGACAGATACGCAGTATTTT. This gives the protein CASSLDRGLTDTQYF.

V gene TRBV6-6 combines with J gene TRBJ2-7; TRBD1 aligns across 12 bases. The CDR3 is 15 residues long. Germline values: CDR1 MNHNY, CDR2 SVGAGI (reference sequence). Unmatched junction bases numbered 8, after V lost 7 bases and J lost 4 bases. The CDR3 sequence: CASTPGQGAPYEQYF. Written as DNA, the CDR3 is TGTGCCAGCACCCCGGGACAGGGGGCGCCGTACGAGCAGTACTTC.

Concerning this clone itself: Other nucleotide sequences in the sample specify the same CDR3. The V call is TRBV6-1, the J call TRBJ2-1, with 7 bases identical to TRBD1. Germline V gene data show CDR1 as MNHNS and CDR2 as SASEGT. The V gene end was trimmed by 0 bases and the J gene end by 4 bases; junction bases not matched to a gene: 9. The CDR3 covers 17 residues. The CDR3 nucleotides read TGTGCCAGCAGTGAAGCCGTGAGGACAGGTACTTACAATGAGCAGTTCTTC. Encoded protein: CASSEAVRTGTYNEQFF.

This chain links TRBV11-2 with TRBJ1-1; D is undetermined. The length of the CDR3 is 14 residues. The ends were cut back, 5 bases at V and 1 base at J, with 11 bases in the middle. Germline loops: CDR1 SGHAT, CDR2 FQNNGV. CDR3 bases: TGTGCCAGCAGCCTAACCATGCAGAACACTGAAGCTTTCTTT. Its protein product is CASSLTMQNTEAFF.